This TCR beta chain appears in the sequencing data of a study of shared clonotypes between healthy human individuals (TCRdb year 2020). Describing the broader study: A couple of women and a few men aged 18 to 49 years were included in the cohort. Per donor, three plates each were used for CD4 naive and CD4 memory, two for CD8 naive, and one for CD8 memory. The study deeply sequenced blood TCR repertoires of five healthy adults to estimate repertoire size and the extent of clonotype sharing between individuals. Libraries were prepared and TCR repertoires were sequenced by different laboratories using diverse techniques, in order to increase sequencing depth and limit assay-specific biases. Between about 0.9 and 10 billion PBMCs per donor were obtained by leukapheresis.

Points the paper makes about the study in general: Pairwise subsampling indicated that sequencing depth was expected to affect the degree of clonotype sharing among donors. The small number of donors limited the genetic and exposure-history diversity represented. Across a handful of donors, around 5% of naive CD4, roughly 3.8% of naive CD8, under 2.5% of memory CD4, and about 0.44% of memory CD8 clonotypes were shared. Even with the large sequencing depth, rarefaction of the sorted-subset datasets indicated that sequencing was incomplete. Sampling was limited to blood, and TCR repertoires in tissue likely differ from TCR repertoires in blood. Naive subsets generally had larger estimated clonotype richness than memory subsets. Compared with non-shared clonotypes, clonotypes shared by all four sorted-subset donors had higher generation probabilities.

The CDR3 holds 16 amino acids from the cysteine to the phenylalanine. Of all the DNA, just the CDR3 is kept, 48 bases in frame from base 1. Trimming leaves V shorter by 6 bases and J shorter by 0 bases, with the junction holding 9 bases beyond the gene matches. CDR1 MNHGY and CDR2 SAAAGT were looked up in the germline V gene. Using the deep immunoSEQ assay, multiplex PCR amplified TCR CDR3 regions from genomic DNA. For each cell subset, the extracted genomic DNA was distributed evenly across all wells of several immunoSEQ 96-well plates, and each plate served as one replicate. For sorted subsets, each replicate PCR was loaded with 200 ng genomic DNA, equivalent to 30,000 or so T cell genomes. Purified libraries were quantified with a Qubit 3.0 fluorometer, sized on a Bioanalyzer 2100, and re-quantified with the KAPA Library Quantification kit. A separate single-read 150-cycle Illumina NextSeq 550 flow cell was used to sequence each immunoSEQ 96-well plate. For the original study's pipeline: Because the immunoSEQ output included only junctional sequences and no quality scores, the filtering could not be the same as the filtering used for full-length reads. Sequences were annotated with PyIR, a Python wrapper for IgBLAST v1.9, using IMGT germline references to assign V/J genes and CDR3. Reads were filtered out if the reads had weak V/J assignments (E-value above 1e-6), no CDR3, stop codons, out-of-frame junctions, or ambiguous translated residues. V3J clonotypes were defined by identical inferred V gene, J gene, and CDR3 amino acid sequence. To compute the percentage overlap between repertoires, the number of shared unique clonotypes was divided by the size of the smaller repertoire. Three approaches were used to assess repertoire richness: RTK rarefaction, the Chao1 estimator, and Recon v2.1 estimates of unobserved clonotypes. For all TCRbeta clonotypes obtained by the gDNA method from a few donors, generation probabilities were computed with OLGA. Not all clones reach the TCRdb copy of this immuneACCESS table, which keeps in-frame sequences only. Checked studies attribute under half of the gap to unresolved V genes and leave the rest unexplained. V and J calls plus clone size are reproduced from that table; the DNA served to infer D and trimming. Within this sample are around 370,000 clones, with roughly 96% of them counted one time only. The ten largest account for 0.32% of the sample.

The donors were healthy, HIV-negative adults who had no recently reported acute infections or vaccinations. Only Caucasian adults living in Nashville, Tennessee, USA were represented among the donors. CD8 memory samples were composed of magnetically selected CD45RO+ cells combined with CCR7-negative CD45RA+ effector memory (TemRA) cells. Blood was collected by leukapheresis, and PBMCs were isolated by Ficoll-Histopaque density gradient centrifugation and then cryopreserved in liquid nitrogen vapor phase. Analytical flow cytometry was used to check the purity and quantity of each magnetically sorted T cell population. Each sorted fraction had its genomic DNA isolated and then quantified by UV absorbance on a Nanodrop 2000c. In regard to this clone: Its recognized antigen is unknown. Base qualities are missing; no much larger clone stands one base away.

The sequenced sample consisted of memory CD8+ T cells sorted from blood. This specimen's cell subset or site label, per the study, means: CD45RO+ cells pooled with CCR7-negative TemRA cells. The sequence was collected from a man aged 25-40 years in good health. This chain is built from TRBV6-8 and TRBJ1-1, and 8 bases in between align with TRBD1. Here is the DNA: TGTGCCAGCAGGCTATACCGGGACAGGATGAACACTGAAGCTTTCTTT. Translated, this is CASRLYRDRMNTEAFF.